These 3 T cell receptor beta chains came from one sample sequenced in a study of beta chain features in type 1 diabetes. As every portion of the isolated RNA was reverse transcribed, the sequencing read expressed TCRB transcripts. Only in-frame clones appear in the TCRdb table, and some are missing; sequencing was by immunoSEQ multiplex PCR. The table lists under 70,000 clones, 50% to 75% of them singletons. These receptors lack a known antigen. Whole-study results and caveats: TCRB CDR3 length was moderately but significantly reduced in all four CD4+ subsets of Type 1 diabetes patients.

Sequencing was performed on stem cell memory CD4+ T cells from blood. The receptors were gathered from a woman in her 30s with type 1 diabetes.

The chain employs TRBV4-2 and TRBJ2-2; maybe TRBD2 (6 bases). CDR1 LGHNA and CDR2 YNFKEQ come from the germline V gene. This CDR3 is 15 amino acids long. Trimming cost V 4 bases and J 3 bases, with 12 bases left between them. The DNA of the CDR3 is TGTGCCAGCAGCCTCCCGGGGGAGTACACCGGGGAGCTGTTTTTT. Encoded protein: CASSLPGEYTGELFF.

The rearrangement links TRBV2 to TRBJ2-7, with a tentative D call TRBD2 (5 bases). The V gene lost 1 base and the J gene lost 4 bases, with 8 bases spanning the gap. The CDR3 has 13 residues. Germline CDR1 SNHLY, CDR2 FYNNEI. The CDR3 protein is CASSEGRRYEQYF. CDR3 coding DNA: TGTGCCAGCAGTGAAGGCAGGAGGTACGAGCAGTACTTC. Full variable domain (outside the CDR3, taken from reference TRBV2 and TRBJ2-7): EPEVTQTPSHQVTQMGQEVILRCVPISNHLYFYWYRQILGQKVEFLVSFYNNEISEKSEIFDDQFSVERPDGSNFTLKIRSTKLEDSAMYFCASSEGRRYEQYFGPGTRLTVT.

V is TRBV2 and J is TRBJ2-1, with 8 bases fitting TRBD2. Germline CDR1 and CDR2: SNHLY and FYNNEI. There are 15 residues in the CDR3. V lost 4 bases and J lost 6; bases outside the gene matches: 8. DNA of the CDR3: TGTGCCAGCAGTGTAACAGGTGCGGGAGGCAATGAGCAGTTCTTC. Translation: CASSVTGAGGNEQFF.